This is a list of T cell receptor beta chains from one sample in a study of blood T cell repertoires in COVID-19. The repertoire was sequenced with immunoSEQ multiplex PCR; TCRdb's copy has only in-frame clones and lacks some. Of about 180,000 clones listed, 75% to 90% were seen once; the top ten hold 3% to 3.5%. The sample consisted of peripheral blood. These receptors came from a man between 60 and 75 years old with acute or convalescent COVID-19. The CDR3 runs from the conserved cysteine through the conserved F or W. D genes are given only for firm matches. A row's size may be missing; if present it is once, few, many or a size class.

V gene	clone size	J gene	D gene	CDR3 protein	CDR3 DNA
TRBV6-2/TRBV6-3	NA	TRBJ2-3	NA	CASSYSRGAGTQYF	TGTGCCAGCAGTTACTCGAGAGGTGCGGGTACGCAGTATTTT
TRBV7-9	NA	TRBJ2-1	TRBD2	CASSLVRTSGTNNEQFF	TGTGCCAGCAGCTTAGTTCGGACTAGCGGGACGAACAATGAGCAGTTCTTC
TRBV7-2	NA	TRBJ2-7	TRBD1	CASSPRTGGYEQYF	TGTGCCAGCAGCCCACGGACAGGGGGCTACGAGCAGTACTTC
TRBV10-3	NA	TRBJ1-5	TRBD1	CAISDTGARGNQPQHF	TGTGCCATCAGCGATACAGGGGCCAGGGGCAATCAGCCCCAGCATTTT
TRBV7-8	NA	TRBJ1-1	NA	CASRYDRLSTEAFF	TGTGCCAGCCGCTATGACAGGTTATCTACTGAAGCTTTCTTT
TRBV7-8	NA	TRBJ1-5	TRBD1	CASSLAGTGPGQPQHF	TGTGCCAGCAGCTTAGCAGGGACAGGGCCTGGTCAGCCCCAGCATTTT
TRBV28	NA	TRBJ2-5	NA	CASSAPGKVAQYF	TGTGCCAGCAGTGCCCCGGGTAAAGTGGCCCAGTACTTC
TRBV18	NA	TRBJ1-5	TRBD1	CASSPSGGGNQPQHF	TGTGCCAGCTCACCATCAGGGGGAGGCAATCAGCCCCAGCATTTT
TRBV4-1	NA	TRBJ2-7	TRBD2	CASSQGSGSLYEQYF	TGCGCCAGCAGCCAAGGTAGCGGGAGCCTCTACGAGCAGTACTTC
TRBV28	NA	TRBJ2-7	NA	CASSQGTPYAYEQYF	TGTGCCAGCAGCCAAGGGACTCCCTATGCCTACGAGCAGTACTTC
TRBV30	NA	TRBJ1-6	NA	CAWSAGYNSPLHF	TGTGCCTGGAGTGCAGGCTATAATTCACCCCTCCACTTT
TRBV6-5	NA	TRBJ1-5	TRBD1	CATRTGDQPQHF	TGTGCCACCCGGACAGGGGATCAGCCCCAGCATTTT
TRBV6-5	NA	TRBJ1-4	NA	CASRRALVEKLFF	TGTGCCAGCAGAAGAGCCCTTGTAGAAAAACTGTTTTTT
TRBV7-9	NA	TRBJ1-4	TRBD1	CASSLGGGREKLFF	TGTGCCAGCAGCTTAGGAGGGGGCAGGGAAAAACTGTTTTTT
TRBV6-5	NA	TRBJ2-3	NA	CANTERARIGDTQYF	TGTGCCAATACCGAGCGGGCCCGTATCGGAGATACGCAGTATTTT
TRBV12-3/TRBV12-4	NA	TRBJ1-1	NA	CASSFGPGTEAFF	TGTGCCAGCAGTTTCGGCCCCGGGACTGAAGCTTTCTTT
TRBV5-4	NA	TRBJ1-3	TRBD1	CASSPGQGAGNTIYF	TGTGCCAGCAGCCCAGGACAGGGGGCTGGAAACACCATATATTTT
TRBV7-2	NA	TRBJ2-1	TRBD1	CASSTDRAYYNEQFF	TGTGCCAGCAGCACAGACAGGGCATACTACAATGAGCAGTTCTTC
TRBV29-1	NA	TRBJ2-3	TRBD2	CSVEDASSGSFDTQYF	TGCAGCGTTGAAGATGCGAGTAGCGGGAGCTTTGATACGCAGTATTTT
TRBV27	NA	TRBJ1-1	TRBD1	CASRADRVTENTEAFF	TGTGCCAGCAGGGCGGACAGGGTCACGGAGAACACTGAAGCTTTCTTT
TRBV6-5	NA	TRBJ1-2	TRBD1	CASRFQGAYYGYTF	TGTGCCAGCAGATTTCAGGGGGCCTACTATGGCTACACCTTC
TRBV5-1	NA	TRBJ1-5	TRBD1	CASSLEGGYNQPQHF	TGCGCCAGCAGCTTGGAAGGGGGCTACAATCAGCCCCAGCATTTT
TRBV21-1	NA	TRBJ1-5	NA	CASSKGAKTGTGENSNQPQHF	TGTGCCAGCAGCAAAGGAGCTAAAACTGGGACAGGGGAAAATAGCAATCAGCCCCAGCATTTT
TRBV6-6	NA	TRBJ2-6	NA	CASRGTHSSGANVLTF	TGTGCCAGCCGGGGGACTCACAGCTCTGGGGCCAACGTCCTGACTTTC
TRBV19	once	TRBJ2-7	TRBD2	CASSRLAGALSYEQYF	TGTGCCAGTAGTCGCTTAGCGGGAGCCCTCTCCTACGAGCAGTACTTC
TRBV19	NA	TRBJ2-2	NA	CAISSGTHSGELFF	TGTGCCATTTCAAGCGGGACACACTCCGGGGAGCTGTTTTTT
TRBV27	NA	TRBJ1-5	NA	CASSLQQGGQPQHF	TGTGCCAGCAGTTTACAGCAGGGTGGTCAGCCCCAGCATTTT
TRBV11-3	NA	TRBJ2-1	TRBD2	CASSPGGGRALSNEQFF	TGTGCCAGCAGCCCCGGGGGCGGGAGGGCTCTCTCAAATGAGCAGTTCTTC
TRBV15	NA	TRBJ2-3	TRBD2	CATSRDNRGVKDTQYF	TGTGCCACCAGCAGAGATAACCGGGGGGTAAAAGATACGCAGTATTTT
TRBV10-3	NA	TRBJ2-1	NA	CAISESFSASYNEQFF	TGTGCCATCAGTGAGTCGTTTAGCGCCTCCTACAATGAGCAGTTCTTC
TRBV5-1	NA	TRBJ2-1	NA	CASSLAGNEQFF	TGCGCCAGCAGCTTGGCAGGGAATGAGCAGTTCTTC
TRBV5-1	NA	TRBJ2-7	TRBD1	CASSLGGTGNGEQYF	TGCGCCAGCAGCTTAGGCGGGACAGGGAATGGCGAGCAGTACTTC
TRBV5-1	NA	TRBJ1-4	NA	CASSLMAATNEKLFF	TGCGCCAGCAGCTTGATGGCCGCAACTAATGAAAAACTGTTTTTT
TRBV11-3	once	TRBJ2-1	TRBD1	CASSLSGTAYNEQFF	TGTGCCAGCAGCTTATCCGGGACAGCTTACAATGAGCAGTTCTTC
TRBV4-1	NA	TRBJ2-3	TRBD1	CASSQDTSGTGATDTQYF	TGCGCCAGCAGCCAAGATACGTCTGGGACAGGGGCCACAGATACGCAGTATTTT
TRBV19	NA	TRBJ2-7	NA	CASSRDNTYEQYF	TGTGCCAGTAGTCGGGACAATACCTACGAGCAGTACTTC
TRBV7-2	NA	TRBJ2-1	NA	CASSPQTPEQFF	TGTGCCAGCAGCCCCCAGACTCCTGAGCAGTTCTTC
TRBV5-1	NA	TRBJ1-5	NA	CASSEGVSNQPQHF	TGCGCCAGCAGCGAGGGGGTTAGCAATCAGCCCCAGCATTTT
TRBV30	NA	TRBJ1-6	TRBD1	CAWRPGQGVGVSYNSPLHF	TGTGCCTGGAGACCAGGACAGGGGGTGGGGGTCTCCTATAATTCACCCCTCCACTTT
TRBV7-8	NA	TRBJ1-6	TRBD1	CASSRETGNSPLHF	TGTGCCAGCAGCCGGGAGACAGGGAACTCACCCCTCCACTTT
TRBV9	NA	TRBJ2-5	NA	CASSVGPAKGRQETQYF	TGTGCCAGCAGCGTAGGTCCGGCCAAGGGGAGGCAAGAGACCCAGTACTTC
TRBV18	NA	TRBJ2-1	TRBD2	CASSPYGTSGSNEQFF	TGTGCCAGCTCACCTTACGGGACTAGCGGGAGTAATGAGCAGTTCTTC
TRBV27	NA	TRBJ2-5	TRBD2	CASSFWGGISGETQYF	TGTGCCAGCAGTTTTTGGGGGGGAATTTCTGGGGAGACCCAGTACTTC
TRBV12-3/TRBV12-4	NA	TRBJ2-7	TRBD1	CASSQGVYEQYF	TGTGCCAGCAGCCAGGGGGTTTACGAGCAGTACTTC
TRBV5-1	NA	TRBJ2-2	NA	CASSRTLASSGELFF	TGCGCCAGCAGCCGTACTCTAGCTTCCTCCGGGGAGCTGTTTTTT
TRBV19	NA	TRBJ1-2	NA	CASSIVDRRRPNYGYTF	TGTGCCAGTAGTATAGTTGATCGGCGCAGGCCTAACTATGGCTACACCTTC
TRBV19	NA	TRBJ2-7	TRBD2	CASSISGESYEQYF	TGTGCCAGTAGTATCAGCGGGGAATCCTACGAGCAGTACTTC
TRBV27	NA	TRBJ1-1	NA	CASSSSVNTEAFF	TGTGCCAGCAGCTCCTCGGTGAACACTGAAGCTTTCTTT
TRBV5-4	NA	TRBJ2-7	TRBD1	CASSSATGANEQYF	TGTGCCAGCAGCTCCGCGACAGGGGCCAACGAGCAGTACTTC
TRBV7-9	NA	TRBJ2-1	TRBD2	CASSLDSGRNEQFF	TGTGCCAGCAGCTTAGATAGCGGGAGGAATGAGCAGTTCTTC
TRBV30	NA	TRBJ2-1	TRBD2	CAWRASGSLFEQFF	TGTGCCTGGAGGGCTAGCGGGAGTCTCTTTGAGCAGTTCTTC
TRBV19	few	TRBJ2-3	NA	CASRPVDTQYF	TGTGCCAGTAGGCCGGTAGATACGCAGTATTTT
TRBV7-9	NA	TRBJ1-2	NA	CASSSRRNYGYTF	TGTGCCAGCAGCTCCCGGCGGAACTATGGCTACACCTTC
TRBV19	NA	TRBJ1-3	NA	CASGEDIGNTIYF	TGTGCCAGTGGTGAGGACATTGGAAACACCATATATTTT
TRBV6-4	NA	TRBJ2-2	TRBD2	CASRPTSGRAGELFF	TGTGCCAGCAGGCCGACTAGCGGGCGCGCCGGGGAGCTGTTTTTT
TRBV11-2	NA	TRBJ2-5	NA	CASSLVRSPGTQYF	TGTGCCAGCAGCTTAGTGAGGTCCCCGGGGACCCAGTACTTC